This note documents a single TCR beta chain sequence. Its antigen is not known. The record originates from a study of T-cell reconstitution after alpha-beta-depleted transplantation in children. CDR3 size: 15 residues. V lost 5 bases to trimming and J lost 4 bases, with 18 bases between them. Findings and limits, study-wide: Surviving recipient T cells and thymic progenitors accounted for the high day-60 TCRbeta diversity observed in some patients. By one year post-transplant, T-cell counts and diversity largely arose from T cells that were newly produced. In patients about two months after transplant, alpha-beta T cells reportedly arose from several hundred expanded graft clones.

Construction of the TCRbeta library involved unique molecular identifiers. TCRdb used MiXCR to reprocess the PCR reads, holding one entry per CDR3 protein. The table includes about 350,000 distinct CDR3 sequences, around 15% detected once. The material was PBMCs, mostly from graft donor cells, obtained 360 days after TCRalphabeta/CD19-depleted stem cell transplant. The chain uses TRBV12-3 or TRBV12-4 and TRBJ2-7; D is perhaps TRBD1 or TRBD2 (5 bases each). The receptor comes from a male patient aged 2 to 10 who had a stem cell transplant for acute lymphoblastic leukemia, so the T cells may come from the graft donor. This chain's CDR3 is CASSRTGTGYYEQYF. CDR3 DNA sequence: TGTGCCAGCAGTCGCACCGGGACCGGGTATTACGAGCAGTACTTC.